This T cell receptor beta chain was sequenced for a study of control samples from healthy donors and cancer patients. Clones were sequenced by immunoSEQ multiplex PCR, and TCRdb holds only the in-frame ones, with some missing. The data hold 75,000 to 90,000 clones, with around 86% observed a single time. The CDR3 consists of 16 residues. Trimming took 4 bases from V and 5 from J, leaving 20 bases between them. Germline CDR1 is LGHDT and CDR2 is YNNKEL (reference sequence). This chain uses TRBV3-1 (or the pseudogene TRBV3-2) with TRBJ1-2; possible D gene TRBD1, 5 bases. This clonotype was obtained from a man under 40 in good health. Sequenced input: blood. CDR3 sequence: CASSPAKGLSLYGYTF. Here the CDR3 DNA reads TGTGCCAGCAGCCCCGCCAAGGGGCTAAGCTTGTATGGCTACACCTTC.